The next 17 T cell receptor beta chains were all read from a single sample in a study of OX40 agonist ivuxolimab in advanced cancers. TCRdb keeps only in-frame clones here, not all; method: immunoSEQ multiplex PCR. The data show about 82,000 clones, with 85% to 90% seen just once and roughly 0.71% held by the top ten. The material sequenced was CD4+ or CD8+ T cells sorted from blood, taken in a trial of the OX40 agonist ivuxolimab. These receptors originate from an adult with an advanced solid tumor such as melanoma, head and neck, liver or kidney cancer.

This clone was seen a handful of times. The V gene is TRBV19, the J gene TRBJ2-7; no clear D. This CDR3 has 15 amino acids. Between the trimmed V and J ends, which lost 7 bases and 0 bases, there was a span of 16 bases. Germline V lookup: CDR1 LNHDA, CDR2 SQIVND (reference sequence). The CDR3 sequence is CASTQGPWDSYEQYF. CDR3 nucleotides: TGTGCCAGTACCCAAGGGCCTTGGGACTCCTACGAGCAGTACTTC.

The V call is TRBV28, the J call TRBJ2-1; D ambiguous. The V end was cut by 4 bases, the J end by 3 bases, with 10 bases between. Per germline, CDR1 MDHEN and CDR2 SYDVKM. The CDR3 extends over 14 amino acids. The CDR3: CASSSPGVYNEQFF. The CDR3 DNA is TGTGCCAGCAGTTCGCCAGGAGTCTACAATGAGCAGTTCTTC.

This CDR3 is CWSGTEPNSNQPQHF. The CDR3 bases are TGCTGGTCGGGGACAGAACCAAATAGCAATCAGCCCCAGCATTTT. This chain joins TRBV5-1 and TRBJ1-5; 7 nucleotides line up with TRBD1. This CDR3 contains 15 residues. The germline CDR1 and CDR2 sequences are SGHRS and YFSETQ.

This chain links TRBV7-3 with TRBJ2-5; 9 nucleotides agree with TRBD2. J gave up 3 bases and V 1 base, and 6 bases lay outside the gene matches. This CDR3 is 16 amino acids long. From germline, CDR1 is SGHTA and CDR2 FQGTGA. CDR3 in DNA: TGTGCCAGCAGCTTAAACGGCGGGAGGGCCAAAGAGACCCAGTACTTC. Translating it yields CASSLNGGRAKETQYF.

The chain joins TRBV6-5 to TRBJ2-7; D unclear. Germline lookup yields CDR1 MNHEY and CDR2 SVGAGI. Trimming removed 2 bases at V and 0 bases at J, with 11 bases between. The CDR3 is 15 amino acids. CDR3 in amino acids: CASSYHGGTSYEQYF. Here the CDR3 DNA reads TGTGCCAGCAGTTACCACGGCGGAACCTCCTACGAGCAGTACTTC.

The chain has TRBV15 and TRBJ1-2, with D hard to call. V lost 0 bases to trimming and J lost 5 bases, with 4 bases between them. Germline CDR1 and CDR2: LNHNV and YYDKDF (reference sequence). CDR3 length equals 12 residues. CDR3 region: CATSRDRYGYTF. CDR3 sequence (DNA): TGTGCCACCAGCAGAGATCGGTATGGCTACACCTTC.

This chain links TRBV7-9 with TRBJ1-2; D gene ambiguous. Trimming left V 5 bases short and J 5 bases short, with 18 bases between. Looked up from germline, CDR1 is SEHNR and CDR2 is FQNEAQ (reference sequence). CDR3 length equals 15 residues. The CDR3 reads CASSRPGGSVYGYTF. The CDR3 DNA reads as TGTGCCAGCAGCCGACCGGGCGGGTCTGTTTATGGCTACACCTTC.

V gene TRBV11-2 combines with J gene TRBJ1-2; no reliable D call. Trimming took 0 bases from V and 8 from J, leaving 16 bases between them. Germline V gene sequence: CDR1 SGHAT, CDR2 FQNNGV. The CDR3 consists of 15 residues. The CDR3 region has the DNA TGTGCCAGCAGCTTAGAAGAGTCGAAGGGTGAGGGCTACACCTTC. The encoded protein is CASSLEESKGEGYTF. Variable domain in full (rest from reference TRBV11-2 and TRBJ1-2): EAGVAQSPRYKIIEKRQSVAFWCNPISGHATLYWYQQILGQGPKLLIQFQNNGVVDDSQLPKDRFSAERLKGVDSTLKIQPAKLEDSAVYLCASSLEESKGEGYTFGSGTRLTVV.

In the case of this clone: One end of the junction varies from germline; a read error may be responsible. The V call is TRBV6-1, the J call TRBJ2-7; 7 nucleotides line up with TRBD2. The germline CDR1 and CDR2 sequences are MNHNS and SASEGT. The CDR3 is made up of 12 amino acids. The CDR3 reads CASSGTRATTGF. The CDR3 bases are TGTGCCAGCAGTGGGACTAGAGCAACAACAGGCTTC.

With regard to this clone: Other DNA sequences within the sample encode an identical CDR3. In DNA, the CDR3 is TGCAGCGTAGACTACGGCTACGGCTACACCTTC. Protein product: CSVDYGYGYTF. The genes are TRBV29-1 and TRBJ1-2; D not resolved. There are 11 residues in the CDR3. The germline V gene has CDR1 SQVTM and CDR2 ANQGSEA. The germline V and J ends were trimmed by 6 bases and 8 bases, with 13 bases remaining between them.

Written as DNA, the CDR3 is TGTGCCAGCAGCCGCCGGGGACCAGAGACCCAGTACTTC. Its protein product is CASSRRGPETQYF. The chain has TRBV5-6 and TRBJ2-5, with D perhaps TRBD1 or TRBD2 (5 bases each). There are 13 residues in the CDR3. Trimming cost V 4 bases and J 4 bases, with 11 bases left between them. Germline CDR1 reads SGHDT; CDR2 reads YYEEEE.

Concerning this clone itself: This sample includes further DNA sequences coding for the same CDR3. The chain employs TRBV2 and TRBJ2-5; 7 bases map to TRBD1. Looked up from germline, CDR1 is SNHLY and CDR2 is FYNNEI. V gave up 7 bases and J gave up 5 bases; unmatched junction bases: 7. This CDR3 contains 13 residues. The CDR3 loop is CASTGTARETQYF. CDR3 sequence (DNA): TGTGCCAGCACCGGGACAGCGAGGGAGACCCAGTACTTC.

The rearrangement links TRBV25-1 to TRBJ2-1, with 10 nucleotides matching TRBD2. The CDR3 totals 16 residues. Trimming took 3 bases from V and 3 from J; bases not matched to a gene: 5. Looked up from germline, CDR1 is MGHDK and CDR2 is SYGVNS. The CDR3 region is CASSDWGTSVYNEQFF. CDR3 in DNA: TGTGCCAGCAGTGATTGGGGGACTAGCGTCTACAATGAGCAGTTCTTC.

The rearrangement uses TRBV25-1 and TRBJ2-2; D possibly uses TRBD1 or TRBD2 (5 bases each). The CDR3 runs to 16 residues. Germline CDR1 MGHDK, CDR2 SYGVNS. V lost 4 bases to trimming and J lost 4 bases, with 16 bases between them. Written as DNA, the CDR3 is TGTGCCAGCAGTGGGGGGAGCGGCCGGGCCACCGGGGAGCTGTTTTTT. Amino acid sequence: CASSGGSGRATGELFF.

This clone appeared a few times. The chain has TRBV4-3 and TRBJ2-2; the D is unclear. The CDR3 runs 17 residues. The germline gives CDR1 LGHNA, CDR2 YSLEER. V dropped 4 bases and J dropped 1 base, with 16 bases sitting between them. CDR3: CASSLQTRVMNTGELFF. CDR3 in DNA: TGCGCCAGCAGCCTCCAAACTCGGGTGATGAACACCGGGGAGCTGTTTTTT.

The chain couples TRBV27 to TRBJ1-2; D is ambiguous. This CDR3 is 14 amino acids long. Germline values: CDR1 MNHEY, CDR2 SMNVEV (reference sequence). With 0 bases removed from V and 1 base from J, the gap between germline ends came to 6 bases. CDR3: CASSLSLVNYGYTF. Here the CDR3 DNA reads TGTGCCAGCAGTTTATCATTGGTTAACTATGGCTACACCTTC.

CDR3 bases: TGTGCCACCACCCAGCCGGGAGAGACCCAGTACTTC. It codes for CATTQPGETQYF. V gene TRBV19 combines with J gene TRBJ2-5; no firm D call. Trimming took 10 bases from V and 4 from J, leaving 13 bases between them. This CDR3 has 12 residues. Germline assignment: CDR1 LNHDA and CDR2 SQIVND (reference sequence).